This T cell receptor (beta chain) came from a study of blood T cell repertoires in COVID-19. Turning to the study itself: Samples of COVID-19 (acute and convalescent) were obtained from the United States, Italy and Spain. T cells, B-cell-depleted T cells, or PBMCs provided the cDNA or gDNA that served as material.

This CDR3 is 15 amino acids long. The germline V gene has CDR1 LNHNV and CDR2 YYDKDF (reference sequence). V lost 1 base and J lost 5; bases outside the gene matches: 4. How the authors handled the data: Estimation of nucleated cell counts relied on the amplification of reference gene primers. Profiled with immunoSEQ multiplex PCR; TCRdb holds only in-frame clones, not every one. V, J and clone size are those of that table, while D and trimming were read from the DNA. The table has around 120,000 clones, approximately 84% seen once. This chain joins TRBV15 and TRBJ1-4; 7 nucleotides match TRBD1. Sequencing input: peripheral blood. The source of this sequence is a man between 65 and 85 years old with acute or convalescent COVID-19. The CDR3 DNA follows: TGTGCCACCAGCAGAGGAGGGGGCGCAAATGAAAAACTGTTTTTT. Protein product: CATSRGGGANEKLFF. Full variable domain (outside the CDR3, taken from reference TRBV15 and TRBJ1-4): DAMVIQNPRYQVTQFGKPVTLSCSQTLNHNVMYWYQQKSSQAPKLLFHYYDKDFNNEADTPDNFQSRRPNTSFCFLDIRSPGLGDTAMYLCATSRGGGANEKLFFGSGTQLSVL.